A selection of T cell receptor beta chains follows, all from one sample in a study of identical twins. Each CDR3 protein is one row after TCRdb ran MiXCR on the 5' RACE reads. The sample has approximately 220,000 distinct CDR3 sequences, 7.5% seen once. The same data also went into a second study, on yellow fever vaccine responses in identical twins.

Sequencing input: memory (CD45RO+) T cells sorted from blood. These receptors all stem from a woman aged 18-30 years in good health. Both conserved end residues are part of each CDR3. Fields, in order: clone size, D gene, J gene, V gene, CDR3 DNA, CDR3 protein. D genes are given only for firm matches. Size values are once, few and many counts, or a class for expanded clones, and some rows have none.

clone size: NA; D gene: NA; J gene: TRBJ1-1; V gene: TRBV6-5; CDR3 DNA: TGTGCCAGCAGTTACTCTCAATTTCAGGGGCCTTACTTGAACACTGAAGCTTTCTTT; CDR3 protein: CASSYSQFQGPYLNTEAFF
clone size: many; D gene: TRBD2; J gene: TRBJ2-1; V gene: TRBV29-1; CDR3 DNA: TGCAGCGTTGAAGATACGGGACTAGCGTACAATGAGCAGTTCTTC; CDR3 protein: CSVEDTGLAYNEQFF
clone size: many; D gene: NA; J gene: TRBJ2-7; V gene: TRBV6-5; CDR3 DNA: TGTGCCAGCAGTGCCAACAACTACGAGCAGTACTTC; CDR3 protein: CASSANNYEQYF
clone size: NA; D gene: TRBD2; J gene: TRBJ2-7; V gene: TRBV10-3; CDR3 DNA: TGTGCCATCAGCCCCGGGACTAGCGTAAGGGAGCAGTACTTC; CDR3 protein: CAISPGTSVREQYF
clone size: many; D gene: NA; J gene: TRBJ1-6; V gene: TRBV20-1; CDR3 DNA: TGCAGTGCTTACACCGGGTCCAGTAATTCACCCCTCCACTTT; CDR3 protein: CSAYTGSSNSPLHF
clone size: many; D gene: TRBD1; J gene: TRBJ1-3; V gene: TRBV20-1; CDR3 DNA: TGCAGTGCCCCCGGACAGGCAAACACCATATATTTT; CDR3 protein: CSAPGQANTIYF
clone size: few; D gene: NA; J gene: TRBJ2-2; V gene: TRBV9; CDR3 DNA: TGTGCCAGTGGCGTAGTCCCCGGGGAGCTGTTTTTT; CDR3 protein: CASGVVPGELFF
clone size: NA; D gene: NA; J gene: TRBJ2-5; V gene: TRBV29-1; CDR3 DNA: TGCAGCGTTAGGAGGGGTCAAGAGACCCAGTACTTC; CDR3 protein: CSVRRGQETQYF
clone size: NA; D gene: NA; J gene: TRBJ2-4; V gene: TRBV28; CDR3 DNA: TGTGCCAGCAGGAAGGTAGCCAAAAACATTCAGTACTTC; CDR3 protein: CASRKVAKNIQYF
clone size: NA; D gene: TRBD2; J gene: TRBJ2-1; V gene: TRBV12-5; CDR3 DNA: TGTGCTAGTGGTTTGAGACTAGCGGGAAAGGTTGAGCAGTTCTTC; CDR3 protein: CASGLRLAGKVEQFF
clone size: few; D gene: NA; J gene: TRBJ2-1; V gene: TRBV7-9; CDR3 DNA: TGTGCCAGCAGCCCCTGGGTGGGAGCGGGCAATGAGCAGTTCTTC; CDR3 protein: CASSPWVGAGNEQFF
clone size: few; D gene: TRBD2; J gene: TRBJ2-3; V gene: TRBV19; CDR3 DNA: TGTGCCAGTAGTATAGGGTTAGCGGGAGAGTTGGATTTT; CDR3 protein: CASSIGLAGELDF
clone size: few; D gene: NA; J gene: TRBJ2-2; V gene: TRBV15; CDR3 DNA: TGTGCCACCAGCAGCCTAGCCGGGGAGCTGTTTTTT; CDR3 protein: CATSSLAGELFF
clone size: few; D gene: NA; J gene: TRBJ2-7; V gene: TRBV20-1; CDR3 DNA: TGCAGTGCTCCTTTAGGCCGAAACGCCTACGAGCAGTACTTC; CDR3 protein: CSAPLGRNAYEQYF
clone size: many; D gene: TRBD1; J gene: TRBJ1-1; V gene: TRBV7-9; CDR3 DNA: TGTGCCAGCAGCCAGACCGGGACAGGGTTTGAAGCTTTCTTT; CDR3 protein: CASSQTGTGFEAFF
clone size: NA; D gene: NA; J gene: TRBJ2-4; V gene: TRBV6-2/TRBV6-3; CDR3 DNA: TGTGCCAGCAGTTACTCACTGAAAAACATTCAGTACTTC; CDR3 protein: CASSYSLKNIQYF
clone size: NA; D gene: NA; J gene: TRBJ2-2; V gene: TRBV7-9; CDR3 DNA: TGTGCCAGCAACGAACAGAGTAACACCGGGGAGCTGTTTTTT; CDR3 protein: CASNEQSNTGELFF
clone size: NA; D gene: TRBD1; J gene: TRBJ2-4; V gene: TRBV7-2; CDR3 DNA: TGTGCCAGCAGCTACGGACAGGGCAATGTCATTCAGTACTTC; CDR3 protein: CASSYGQGNVIQYF
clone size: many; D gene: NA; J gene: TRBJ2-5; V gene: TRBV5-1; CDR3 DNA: TGCGCCAGCAGCAGTACTAGCGAGACCCAGTACTTC; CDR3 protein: CASSSTSETQYF
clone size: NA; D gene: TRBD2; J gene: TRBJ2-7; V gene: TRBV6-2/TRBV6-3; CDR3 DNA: TGTGCCAGCAGGACTAGCGGGAAATACGAGCAGTACTTC; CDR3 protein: CASRTSGKYEQYF
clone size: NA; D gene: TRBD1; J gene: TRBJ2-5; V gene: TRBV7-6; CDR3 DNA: TGTGCCAGCAGCTTACGTCCGGGACAGGGGGCGCGGGAGACCCAGTACTTC; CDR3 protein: CASSLRPGQGARETQYF
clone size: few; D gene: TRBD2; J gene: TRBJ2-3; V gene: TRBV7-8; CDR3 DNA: TGTGCCAGCAGCTTAGCGCCCTCTAGCGGGGGGGCAGGTACGCAGTATTTT; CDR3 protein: CASSLAPSSGGAGTQYF
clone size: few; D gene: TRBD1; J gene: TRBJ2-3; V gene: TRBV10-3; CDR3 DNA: TGTGCCATCAGCCCCCCCGGGACAGGGGGAGATACGCAGTATTTT; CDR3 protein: CAISPPGTGGDTQYF
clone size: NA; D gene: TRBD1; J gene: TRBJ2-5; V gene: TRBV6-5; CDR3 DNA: TGTGCCAGCAGTTACCTCCCGGGACAGAGACAAGAGACCCAGTACTTC; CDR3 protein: CASSYLPGQRQETQYF
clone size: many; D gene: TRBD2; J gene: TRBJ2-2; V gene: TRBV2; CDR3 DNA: TGTGCCAGCAGCTCCGGGACTAGCTACACCGGGGAGCTGTTTTTT; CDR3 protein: CASSSGTSYTGELFF
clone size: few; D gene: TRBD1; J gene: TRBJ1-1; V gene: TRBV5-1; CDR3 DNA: TGCGCCAGCAGTAAAACAACAGGGGGCACTGAAGCTTTCTTT; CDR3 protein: CASSKTTGGTEAFF
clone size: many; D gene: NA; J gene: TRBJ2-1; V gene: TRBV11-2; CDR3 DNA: TGTGCCAGCAGCTTATATAGCGGCCCTATCAGCTCCTACAATGAGCAGTTCTTC; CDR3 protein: CASSLYSGPISSYNEQFF
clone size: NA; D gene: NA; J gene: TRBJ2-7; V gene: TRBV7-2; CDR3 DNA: TGTGCCAGCAGCCCCCGCCCAACAGGGATTTCCTCCTACGAGCAGTACTTC; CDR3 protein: CASSPRPTGISSYEQYF
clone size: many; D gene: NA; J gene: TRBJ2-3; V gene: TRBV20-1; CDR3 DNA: TGCAGTGCTAGCCCCGGGGCGCTCCAACCAGATACGCAGTATTTT; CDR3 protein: CSASPGALQPDTQYF
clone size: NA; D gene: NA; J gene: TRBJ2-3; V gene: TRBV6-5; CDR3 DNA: TGTGCCAGCAGTTATCCCTCAGGGGCCGTGACAGATACGCAGTATTTT; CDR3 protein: CASSYPSGAVTDTQYF
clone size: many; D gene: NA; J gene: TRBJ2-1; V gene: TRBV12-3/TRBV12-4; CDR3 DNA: TGTGCCAGCAGACCCGACACGGGCCTCTACAATGAGCAGTTCTTC; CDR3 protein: CASRPDTGLYNEQFF
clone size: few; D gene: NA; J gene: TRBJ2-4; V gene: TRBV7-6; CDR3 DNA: TGTGCCAGCCCCTGGTGTACTAGCCCGATAGCCAAAAACATTCAGTACTTC; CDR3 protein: CASPWCTSPIAKNIQYF
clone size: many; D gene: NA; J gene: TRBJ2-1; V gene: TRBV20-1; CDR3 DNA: TGCAGTGCTAGCAACAGGAAAAGGGGTGAGCAGTTCTTC; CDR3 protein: CSASNRKRGEQFF
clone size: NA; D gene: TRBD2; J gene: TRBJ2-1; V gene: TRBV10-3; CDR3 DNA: TGTGCCATCAGTGCCACCGGGACTAGCGTATCCAATGAGCAGTTCTTC; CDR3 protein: CAISATGTSVSNEQFF
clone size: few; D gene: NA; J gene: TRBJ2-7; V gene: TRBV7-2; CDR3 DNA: TGTGCCAGCAGCCGGGACCCGAGTACCTACGAGCAGTACTTC; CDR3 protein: CASSRDPSTYEQYF
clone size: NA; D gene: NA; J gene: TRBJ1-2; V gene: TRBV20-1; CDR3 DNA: TGCAGTGCTAGAGACATAAGGCTGGGTGGCTACACCTTC; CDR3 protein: CSARDIRLGGYTF
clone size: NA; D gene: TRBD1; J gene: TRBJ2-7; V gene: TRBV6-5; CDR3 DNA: TGTGCCAGCAGTTACTCGAGGACAGGACACGAGCAGAACTTC; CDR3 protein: CASSYSRTGHEQNF
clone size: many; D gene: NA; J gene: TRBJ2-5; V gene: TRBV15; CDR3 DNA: TGTGCCACCAGCAGACAGGGACGGAACCAAGAGACCCAGTACTTC; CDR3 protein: CATSRQGRNQETQYF
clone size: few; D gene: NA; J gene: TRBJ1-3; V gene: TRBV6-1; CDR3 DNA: TGTGCCAGCAGACTAACAGGGAGCGGAAACACCATATATTTT; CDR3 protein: CASRLTGSGNTIYF
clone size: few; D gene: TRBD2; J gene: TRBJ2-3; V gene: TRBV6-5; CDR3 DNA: TGTGCCAGCAGTTACTTAAGCGGGGGCACAGATACGCAGTATTTT; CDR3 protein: CASSYLSGGTDTQYF
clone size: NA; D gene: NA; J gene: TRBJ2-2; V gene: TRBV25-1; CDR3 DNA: TGTGCCAGCAGTGATGGGGGCGGCGGGAACACCGGGGAGCTGTTTTTT; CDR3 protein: CASSDGGGGNTGELFF
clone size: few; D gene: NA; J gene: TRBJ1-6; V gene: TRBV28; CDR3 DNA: TGTGCCAGCAGTTTATTACGGGGGCTGTATCATTCACCCCTCCACTTT; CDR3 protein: CASSLLRGLYHSPLHF
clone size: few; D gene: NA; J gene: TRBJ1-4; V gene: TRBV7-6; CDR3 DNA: TGTGCCAGCAGGGCGGAAGGGATTTATGAAAAACTGTTTTTT; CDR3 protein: CASRAEGIYEKLFF
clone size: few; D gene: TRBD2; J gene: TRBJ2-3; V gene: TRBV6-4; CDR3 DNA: TGTGCCAGCAGTGTCCAGCCGGGGGGTGATACGCAGTATTTT; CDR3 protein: CASSVQPGGDTQYF
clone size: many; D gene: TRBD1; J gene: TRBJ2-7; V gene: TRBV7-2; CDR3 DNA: TGTGCCAGCAGATTTAAACAGGGGGGCCCCTACGAGCAGTACTTC; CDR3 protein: CASRFKQGGPYEQYF
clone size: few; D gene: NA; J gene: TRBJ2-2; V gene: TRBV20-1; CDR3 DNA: TGCAGTGCCATCACCGATCTCAGTGGCGCCGGGGAGCTGTTTTTT; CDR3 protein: CSAITDLSGAGELFF